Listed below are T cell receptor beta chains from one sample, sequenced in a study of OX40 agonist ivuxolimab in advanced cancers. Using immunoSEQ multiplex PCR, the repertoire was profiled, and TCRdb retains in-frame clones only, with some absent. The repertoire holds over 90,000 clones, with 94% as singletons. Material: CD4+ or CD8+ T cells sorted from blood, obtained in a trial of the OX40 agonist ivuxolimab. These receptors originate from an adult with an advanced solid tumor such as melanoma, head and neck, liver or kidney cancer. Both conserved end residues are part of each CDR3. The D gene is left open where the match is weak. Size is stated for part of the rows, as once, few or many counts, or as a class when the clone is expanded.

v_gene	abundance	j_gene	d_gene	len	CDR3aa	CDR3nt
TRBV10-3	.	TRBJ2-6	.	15	CAISPGGTGANVLTF	TGTGCCATCAGCCCTGGGGGGACTGGGGCCAACGTCCTGACTTTC
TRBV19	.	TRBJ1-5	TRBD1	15	CASSGDSLSNQPQHF	TGTGCCAGTAGTGGGGACAGTCTAAGCAATCAGCCCCAGCATTTT
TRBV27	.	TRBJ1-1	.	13	CASSLWGSTEAFF	TGTGCCAGCAGTTTATGGGGAAGCACTGAAGCTTTCTTT
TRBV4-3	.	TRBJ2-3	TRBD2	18	CASSGWLAGGLYTDTQYF	TGCGCCTCCTCCGGATGGCTAGCGGGGGGGTTATACACAGATACGCAGTATTTT
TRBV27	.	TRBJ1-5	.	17	CASSLSRSRVGGQPQHF	TGTGCCAGCAGTTTATCGAGATCCAGGGTGGGAGGTCAGCCCCAGCATTTT
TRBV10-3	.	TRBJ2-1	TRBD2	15	CAISERLAGYNEQFF	TGTGCCATCAGCGAGAGACTAGCGGGGTACAATGAGCAGTTCTTC
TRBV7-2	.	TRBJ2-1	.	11	CASSLRGRQFF	TGTGCCAGCAGCTTGCGGGGACGTCAGTTCTTC
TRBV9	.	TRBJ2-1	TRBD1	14	CASGPRQGHDEQFF	TGTGCCAGCGGCCCCCGACAGGGGCACGATGAGCAGTTCTTC
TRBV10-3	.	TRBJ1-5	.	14	CAIGAGQPNQPQHF	TGTGCCATCGGAGCCGGACAGCCGAATCAGCCCCAGCATTTT
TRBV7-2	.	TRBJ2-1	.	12	CASSSLGYEQFF	TGTGCCAGCAGCTCTCTTGGTTATGAGCAGTTCTTC
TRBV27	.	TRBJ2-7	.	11	CASRRGREQYF	TGTGCCAGCAGACGGGGGCGGGAGCAGTACTTC
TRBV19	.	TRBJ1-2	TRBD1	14	CASSGTGRRYGYTF	TGTGCCAGTAGCGGGACAGGGAGACGCTATGGCTACACCTTC
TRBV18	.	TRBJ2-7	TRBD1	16	CASSPAPGTGGYEQYF	TGTGCCAGCTCACCTGCCCCCGGGACAGGGGGGTACGAGCAGTACTTC
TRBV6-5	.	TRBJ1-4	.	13	CASSTGAREKLFF	TGTGCCAGCAGTACCGGGGCTAGGGAAAAACTGTTTTTT
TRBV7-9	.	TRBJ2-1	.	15	CASSTSGAAGHEQFF	TGTGCCAGCAGCACCTCCGGGGCGGCGGGCCATGAGCAGTTCTTC
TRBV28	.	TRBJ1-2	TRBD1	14	CASSLFDRVYGYTF	TGTGCCAGCAGTTTATTTGACAGGGTATATGGCTACACCTTC
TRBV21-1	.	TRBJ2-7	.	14	CARIRDLKPYEQYF	TGTGCCAGAATCCGGGACTTAAAACCCTACGAGCAGTACTTC
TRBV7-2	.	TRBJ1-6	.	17	CASSLTGRIIYNSPLHF	TGTGCCAGCAGCTTAACGGGACGGATAATTTATAATTCACCCCTCCACTTT
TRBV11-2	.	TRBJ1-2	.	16	CASSLVAGTARWGYTF	TGTGCCAGCAGCTTAGTGGCCGGAACTGCACGGTGGGGCTACACCTTC
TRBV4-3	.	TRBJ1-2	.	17	CASSQDLGTDDRGGYTF	TGCGCCAGCAGCCAAGATCTCGGGACCGACGACCGAGGGGGCTACACCTTC
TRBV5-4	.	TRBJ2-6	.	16	CASSAPGLAGANVLTF	TGTGCCAGCAGCGCTCCAGGGTTGGCTGGGGCCAACGTCCTGACTTTC
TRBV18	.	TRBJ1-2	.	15	CASSPPGSRPYGYTF	TGTGCCAGCTCACCACCGGGCAGCCGACCCTATGGCTACACCTTC
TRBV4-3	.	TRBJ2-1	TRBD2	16	CASSQELAGGYNEQFF	TGCGCCAGCAGCCAGGAACTAGCGGGAGGATACAATGAGCAGTTCTTC
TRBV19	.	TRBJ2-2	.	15	CASSRRDSNTGELFF	TGTGCCAGTAGTAGGCGGGACTCAAACACCGGGGAGCTGTTTTTT
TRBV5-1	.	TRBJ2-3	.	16	CASSPPLGTSTDTQYF	TGCGCCAGCAGCCCACCACTCGGGACAAGCACAGATACGCAGTATTTT
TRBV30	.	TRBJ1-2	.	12	CAWSVIRGGYTF	TGTGCCTGGAGTGTAATACGGGGTGGCTACACCTTC
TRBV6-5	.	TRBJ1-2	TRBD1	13	CASRPTGNYGYTF	TGTGCCAGCAGGCCGACAGGGAACTATGGCTACACCTTC
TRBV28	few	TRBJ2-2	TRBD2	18	CASSPSTSGSVYTGELFF	TGTGCCAGCAGTCCCTCGACTAGCGGGAGTGTTTACACCGGGGAGCTGTTTTTT
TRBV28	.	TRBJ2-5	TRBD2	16	CASSPLLASTQETQYF	TGTGCCAGCAGTCCCCTACTAGCGAGTACCCAAGAGACCCAGTACTTC
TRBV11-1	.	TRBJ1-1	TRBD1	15	CASSLVTGGGTEAFF	TGTGCCAGCAGCTTAGTGACAGGGGGCGGCACTGAAGCTTTCTTT
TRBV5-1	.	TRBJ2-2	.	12	CASSLNTGELFF	TGCGCCAGCAGCTTGAACACCGGGGAGCTGTTTTTT
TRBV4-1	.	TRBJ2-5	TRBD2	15	CASSPGPGGRETQYF	TGCGCCAGCAGCCCGGGACCGGGGGGGAGGGAGACCCAGTACTTC
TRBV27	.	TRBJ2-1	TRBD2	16	CASSPQGLAVSNEQFF	TGTGCCAGCAGTCCACAGGGACTAGCGGTTTCTAATGAGCAGTTCTTC
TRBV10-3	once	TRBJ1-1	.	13	CAINGQKGTEAFF	TGTGCCATCAATGGACAAAAAGGGACTGAAGCTTTCTTT
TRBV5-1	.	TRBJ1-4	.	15	CASSLTGGEKEKLFF	TGCGCCAGCAGCTTGACTGGGGGGGAGAAGGAAAAACTGTTTTTT